The text below deals with one TCR beta chain. The target antigen is unknown. TCRdb's copy holds only in-frame clones and misses some; the assay was immunoSEQ multiplex PCR. The sample lists more than 200,000 clones, about 92% seen once, with approximately 3% in the top ten. The sample comes from a study of cytomegalovirus exposure and HLA in healthy donors. The CDR3 spans 14 residues. V lost 5 bases, J lost 0 bases, and 12 bases lay in between. Germline V gene sequence: CDR1 SQVTM, CDR2 ANQGSEA. Findings and limits, study-wide: The listing of 150 to 200 TCR beta chains classed them as cytomegalovirus-associated.

The rearrangement uses TRBV29-1 and TRBJ2-3; perhaps TRBD1 as D (6 bases). Sequenced: PBMCs. The receptor comes from a woman aged 30 to 39 in good health and CMV-seronegative. For the CDR3, the DNA is TGCAGCGTTCCGCGACAGGCGAGCACAGATACGCAGTATTTT. Its protein is CSVPRQASTDTQYF.